A single sample is the source of the 27 T cell receptor beta chains below, sequenced in a study of beta chain features in type 1 diabetes. The whole isolated RNA underwent reverse transcription, so sequencing captured expressed TCRB transcripts. TCRdb's table, derived via immunoSEQ multiplex PCR, lists solely in-frame clones and lacks some. The profile shows under 200,000 clones, around 8% of them singletons. The sequencing sample was made of central memory CD4+ T cells from blood. The receptors derive from a man younger than 30 in good health.

The chain has TRBV7-2 and TRBJ2-3; 13 positions match TRBD2. Germline assignment: CDR1 SGHTA and CDR2 FQGNSA. Trimming removed 5 bases from V and 1 base from J; junction bases left unmatched: 9. The CDR3 sequence is 18 residues long. Here the CDR3 DNA reads TGTGCCAGCAGCCCTGGACTAGCGGGAGTTATGGGCACAGATACGCAGTATTTT. As protein: CASSPGLAGVMGTDTQYF.

CDR3 sequence (DNA): TGTGCCAGCAGCGTTCCGGGACAGGCTCTCTATGGCTACACCTTC. Translating gives CASSVPGQALYGYTF. The chain links TRBV5-4 to TRBJ1-2; 8 nucleotides line up with TRBD1. Germline V gene data show CDR1 as SGHNT and CDR2 as YYREEE (reference sequence). V lost 4 bases to trimming and J lost 4 bases; unmatched junction nucleotides: 9. CDR3 size: 15 residues. The variable domain in full, with the rest retrieved from reference TRBV5-4 and TRBJ1-2, is ETGVTQSPTHLIKTRGQQVTLRCSSQSGHNTVSWYQQALGQGPQFIFQYYREEENGRGNFPPRFSGLQFPNYSSELNVNALELDDSALYLCASSVPGQALYGYTFGSGTRLTVV.

This clone has a single count. This chain uses TRBV19 with TRBJ2-2; a weak D match, TRBD1 (5 bases). The CDR3 runs 15 residues. Per the germline V gene, CDR1 is LNHDA and CDR2 is SQIVND (reference sequence). V lost 3 bases to trimming and J lost 5 bases, with 13 bases between them. CDR3 protein: CASSIRQGMTGELFF. CDR3 DNA sequence: TGTGCCAGTAGTATTCGGCAGGGAATGACCGGGGAGCTGTTTTTT.

V and J are TRBV11-2 and TRBJ1-1; D is possibly TRBD1 (5 bases). CDR3 size: 13 residues. Trimming shortened V by 5 bases and J by 7 bases, and 14 bases separated the two germline ends. From germline, CDR1 is SGHAT and CDR2 FQNNGV. The chain's CDR3 is CASSLFAGVEAFF. Written as DNA, the CDR3 is TGTGCCAGCAGCCTCTTCGCGGGGGTTGAAGCTTTCTTT.

This clone was observed a few times. The chain couples TRBV7-2 to TRBJ2-1, with 11 nucleotides matching TRBD2. The junction had 11 bases not matched to a gene; V was cut back by 7 bases and J by 9 bases. The CDR3 contains 15 residues. CDR1 SGHTA and CDR2 FQGNSA come from the germline V gene. CDR3 residues: CASTNIAGGQGEQFF. DNA of the CDR3: TGTGCCAGCACCAATATAGCGGGGGGGCAGGGTGAGCAGTTCTTC.

This clone has just a few counts. The rearrangement links TRBV28 to TRBJ2-1; 12 nucleotides agree with TRBD1. The CDR3 loop spans 15 amino acids. J gave up 7 bases and V 6 bases, and 7 bases lay outside the gene matches. Germline lookup yields CDR1 MDHEN and CDR2 SYDVKM. The CDR3 sequence: CASSQPGQGANEQFF. The CDR3 coding sequence is TGTGCCAGCAGCCAACCGGGACAGGGGGCGAATGAGCAGTTCTTC.

The chain recombines TRBV7-9 with TRBJ2-7; the D gene is possibly TRBD2 (5 bases). V gave up 3 bases and J gave up 6 bases, with 9 bases separating them. This CDR3 spans 12 amino acids. Germline V CDR1 and CDR2: SEHNR, FQNEAQ (reference sequence). The CDR3 protein is CASSFSSPEQYF. In DNA form, the CDR3 reads TGTGCCAGCAGCTTCTCTAGCCCCGAGCAGTACTTC. The full variable domain, in which reference TRBV7-9 and TRBJ2-7 provide the parts outside the CDR3, is DTGVSQNPRHKITKRGQNVTFRCDPISEHNRLYWYRQTLGQGPEFLTYFQNEAQLEKSRLLSDRFSAERPKGSFSTLEIQRTEQGDSAMYLCASSFSSPEQYFGPGTRLTVT.

This chain uses TRBV30 with TRBJ2-5, with D tentatively TRBD1 (6 bases). Germline values: CDR1 GTSNPN, CDR2 SVGIG (reference sequence). The length of the CDR3 is 13 residues. Trimming took off 2 bases at V and 5 bases at J, with 12 bases between the two ends. The CDR3, as DNA: TGTGCCTGGAGTACAGGGTTTCAGGAGACCCAGTACTTC. This translates into CAWSTGFQETQYF.

The V call is TRBV4-2, the J call TRBJ1-5; D is possibly TRBD1 (6 bases). The CDR3 is 15 residues long. With 4 bases removed from V and 3 bases from J, the gap between germline ends came to 13 bases. Germline CDR1 LGHNA, CDR2 YNFKEQ. The CDR3 nucleotides are TGTGCCAGCAGCCTCCAGACAGGACCCAATCAGCCCCAGCATTTT. This sequence encodes CASSLQTGPNQPQHF.

A few counts support this clone. This chain links TRBV6-5 with TRBJ1-5, with a possible D match to TRBD1 (5 bases). The ends were cut back, 6 bases at V and 12 bases at J, with 18 bases in the middle. CDR1 and CDR2 (germline): MNHEY, SVGAGI. This CDR3 is 13 amino acids long. The CDR3 DNA reads as TGTGCCAGCAGCTCCAACTGGAAGGGGCGCCAGCATTTT. Protein: CASSSNWKGRQHF.

This clone has more than one count but fewer than ten. The chain uses TRBV19 and TRBJ1-1; D call uncertain. Germline V CDR1 and CDR2: LNHDA, SQIVND (reference sequence). Trimming pared 1 base from V and 3 bases from J, leaving 6 bases between. This CDR3 spans 13 amino acids. CDR3 sequence (DNA): TGTGCCAGTAGTATAGGGGAGTACACTGAAGCTTTCTTT. Protein: CASSIGEYTEAFF. Full variable domain (rest looked up from reference TRBV19 and TRBJ1-1): DGGITQSPKYLFRKEGQNVTLSCEQNLNHDAMYWYRQDPGQGLRLIYYSQIVNDFQKGDIAEGYSVSREKKESFPLTVTSAQKNPTAFYLCASSIGEYTEAFFGQGTRLTVV.

The chain links TRBV5-1 to TRBJ1-2, with 7 nucleotides matching TRBD1. The length of the CDR3 is 15 residues. Trimming cost V 4 bases and J 7 bases; bases outside gene matches: 13. Germline V gene sequence: CDR1 SGHRS, CDR2 YFSETQ. CDR3 loop: CASSARAAGGSGYTF. CDR3 bases: TGCGCCAGCAGCGCTCGAGCGGCAGGGGGGTCTGGCTACACCTTC.

V usage is TRBV7-2 and J usage is TRBJ2-2; maybe TRBD1 (6 bases). The germline V gene encodes CDR1 SGHTA and CDR2 FQGNSA. CDR3 length: 14 residues. V was shortened by 5 bases and J by 2 bases, with 9 bases between the two germline ends. Here the CDR3 reads CASSRTANTGELFF. DNA of the CDR3: TGTGCCAGCAGCCGGACAGCTAACACCGGGGAGCTGTTTTTT.

This clone has just a few counts. This rearrangement joins TRBV6-5 to TRBJ1-6; D is undetermined. Germline V gene data show CDR1 as MNHEY and CDR2 as SVGAGI. The V end lost 0 bases, the J end lost 10 bases, and 13 bases lay between the germline ends. The CDR3 extends over 15 amino acids. The CDR3 is CASSYSNPVESPLHF. The CDR3 nucleotides are TGTGCCAGCAGTTACTCCAACCCGGTTGAGTCACCCCTCCACTTT.

Here the CDR3 DNA reads TGCGCCAGCAGTCCCGGGACAGGGGGGTCCGGGGCCAACGTCCTGACTTTC. Amino acid sequence: CASSPGTGGSGANVLTF. This chain links TRBV5-1 with TRBJ2-6, with 11 bases fitting TRBD1. The CDR3 has 17 amino acids. Germline-derived CDR1 and CDR2 are SGHRS and YFSETQ. J gave up 4 bases and V 5 bases, and 8 bases lay outside the gene matches.

The chain is built from TRBV7-2 and TRBJ2-3; 7 positions agree with TRBD2. The J segment lost 1 base and the V segment lost 7 bases, leaving 11 bases of the junction unmatched. CDR3 size: 16 residues. CDR1 and CDR2 (germline): SGHTA, FQGNSA. The CDR3 DNA sequence: TGTGCCAGCACCCTCAGGGATAGCGGGCGCACAGATACGCAGTATTTT. It codes for CASTLRDSGRTDTQYF.

V gene TRBV6-1 combines with J gene TRBJ2-3; D might be TRBD1 (5 bases). V was pared by 2 bases and J by 0 bases, with 9 bases between. Germline V CDR1 and CDR2: MNHNS, SASEGT. This CDR3 spans 15 amino acids. CDR3 coding DNA: TGTGCCAGCAGTGAACAGGGCACTAGCACAGATACGCAGTATTTT. It translates to CASSEQGTSTDTQYF.

This clone appeared a few times. The genes are TRBV28 and TRBJ1-2; the match to TRBD1 covers 10 bases. This CDR3 has 16 residues. V shed 6 bases, J shed 3 bases, and the junction held 10 bases outside the gene matches. The V gene's germline CDR1 is MDHEN and CDR2 SYDVKM. The CDR3 bases are TGTGCCAGCAGAAGCCCCAGGACAGGGGGGGACTATGGCTACACCTTC. Amino acid sequence: CASRSPRTGGDYGYTF.

This clone has ten or more counts. The chain has TRBV7-3 and TRBJ2-3; D ambiguous. CDR3 size: 13 residues. V was trimmed by 5 bases and J by 5 bases, leaving 11 bases between them. Germline V lookup: CDR1 SGHTA, CDR2 FQGTGA. The CDR3 loop reads CASSRSSRDTQYF. In DNA, the CDR3 is TGTGCCAGCAGCCGTAGCAGTCGAGATACGCAGTATTTT.

This clone has more than one count but fewer than ten. The chain uses TRBV4-2 and TRBJ2-7; D might be TRBD2 (5 bases). The CDR3 length is 15 residues. Germline V lookup: CDR1 LGHNA, CDR2 YNFKEQ. Trimming stripped 4 bases from V and 0 bases from J, with 13 bases between. CDR3 DNA: TGTGCCAGCAGCCGAACTAGTGACGGCTCCTACGAGCAGTACTTC. It is translated as CASSRTSDGSYEQYF.

The rearrangement joins TRBV5-1 to TRBJ2-7; 8 positions match TRBD2. Germline V lookup: CDR1 SGHRS, CDR2 YFSETQ. Trimming removed 4 bases from V and 8 bases from J; junction bases left unmatched: 14. CDR3 length equals 15 residues. The CDR3 nucleotides are TGCGCCAGCAGCCCGGAAGCGGGAGACGGTACGAAGCAGTACTTC. This codes for CASSPEAGDGTKQYF.

This clone was observed a few times. The gene calls are TRBV19 and TRBJ1-2, with D possibly being TRBD1 (6 bases). Trimming stripped 4 bases from V and 0 bases from J, with 12 bases between. CDR3 length: 15 amino acids. The germline V gene encodes CDR1 LNHDA and CDR2 SQIVND (reference sequence). The DNA for the CDR3 is TGTGCCAGTAGTACGACAGGTGAAGCTAACTATGGCTACACCTTC. Translated: CASSTTGEANYGYTF.

This clone was counted only a few times. The chain recombines TRBV6-1 with TRBJ1-3; 7 bases fit TRBD1. V shed 10 bases and J 6 bases; nucleotides not matched to a gene: 6. Per germline, CDR1 MNHNS and CDR2 SASEGT. The CDR3 sequence is 12 residues long. CDR3 sequence (DNA): TGTGCCACAAGACAGGGTGAAAACACCATATATTTT. Amino acid sequence: CATRQGENTIYF.

CDR3 bases: TGTGCCAGCAGCGTCTCCGGACAGTCTGGGGCCAACGTCCTGACTTTC. It encodes CASSVSGQSGANVLTF. The chain combines TRBV9 with TRBJ2-6, with D possibly TRBD1 on 6 matching bases. Per germline, CDR1 SGDLS and CDR2 YYNGEE. Trimming left V 2 bases short and J 1 base short, with 10 bases between. CDR3 size: 16 residues.

In its sample, this clone was seen a few times. The chain carries TRBV29-1 and TRBJ1-1; D gene uncertain. The germline V gene encodes CDR1 SQVTM and CDR2 ANQGSEA. CDR3 length equals 11 residues. Trimming took 4 bases from V and 8 from J, leaving 11 bases between them. The CDR3 loop is CSVVDGREAFF. CDR3 sequence (DNA): TGCAGCGTTGTTGATGGCAGGGAAGCTTTCTTT.

This clone was picked up a small number of times. The gene calls are TRBV6-1 and TRBJ2-1, with TRBD1 matching over 11 bases. The junction had 10 bases not matched to a gene; V was cut back by 8 bases and J by 10 bases. CDR3 length equals 14 residues. Germline V lookup: CDR1 MNHNS, CDR2 SASEGT. CDR3 loop: CASYGTGGQLEQFF. In nucleotides, the CDR3 is TGTGCCAGCTATGGGACAGGGGGGCAATTAGAGCAGTTCTTC.

This clone was detected only a few times. The V and J genes are TRBV5-6 and TRBJ2-6; D not certain. Trimming shortened V by 2 bases and J by 0 bases, and 9 bases separated the two germline ends. Germline loops: CDR1 SGHDT, CDR2 YYEEEE. The CDR3 is 16 amino acids. The CDR3 spells CASSLVMRSGANVLTF. DNA of the CDR3: TGTGCCAGCAGCTTAGTTATGCGCTCTGGGGCCAACGTCCTGACTTTC.